A selection of T cell receptor beta chains follows, all from one sample in a study of blood T cells in healthy people across ages. TCRdb itself ran the 5' RACE reads through MiXCR, one entry per CDR3 protein. This sample has roughly 700,000 distinct CDR3 sequences, with around 25% found just once. These records were also assigned to another study, of T cells of mothers and their children.

Sequencing input: blood. The receptors shown here come from a boy aged 10-17 years in good health. Each CDR3 is given with its conserved first and last residue. D genes are given only for firm matches. The size entry is marked missing in some rows and otherwise reads once, few, many or a size class.

clone_size: .; d_call: .; j_call: TRBJ1-2; v_call: TRBV7-9; cdr3_aa: CASSLSVYGYTF; cdr3_nt: TGTGCCAGCAGCTTATCAGTCTATGGCTACACCTTC
clone_size: .; d_call: .; j_call: TRBJ1-1; v_call: TRBV24-1; cdr3_aa: CATSDGGLGEAFF; cdr3_nt: TGTGCCACCAGTGACGGTGGTCTTGGTGAAGCTTTCTTT
clone_size: .; d_call: .; j_call: TRBJ2-7; v_call: TRBV6-9; cdr3_aa: CARIRVGCEQYF; cdr3_nt: TGTGCCAGGATCAGGGTTGGGTGCGAGCAGTACTTC
clone_size: few; d_call: .; j_call: TRBJ1-2; v_call: TRBV11-3; cdr3_aa: CASSPGTPEGYGYTF; cdr3_nt: TGTGCCAGCAGCCCAGGGACACCGGAGGGCTATGGCTACACCTTC
clone_size: few; d_call: TRBD1; j_call: TRBJ2-7; v_call: TRBV27; cdr3_aa: CASSSLQGARDEQYF; cdr3_nt: TGTGCCAGCAGCTCGCTACAGGGGGCGAGAGACGAGCAGTACTTC
clone_size: .; d_call: .; j_call: TRBJ1-2; v_call: TRBV7-2; cdr3_aa: CASSLVSPSYGYTF; cdr3_nt: TGTGCCAGCAGCTTAGTAAGCCCTAGCTATGGCTACACCTTC
clone_size: .; d_call: .; j_call: TRBJ2-6; v_call: TRBV29-1; cdr3_aa: CSVISGANVLTF; cdr3_nt: TGCAGCGTTATCTCTGGGGCCAACGTCCTGACTTTC
clone_size: few; d_call: .; j_call: TRBJ1-6; v_call: TRBV28; cdr3_aa: CASSLARSSYNSPLHF; cdr3_nt: TGTGCCAGCAGTCTCGCCAGGAGCTCCTATAATTCACCCCTCCACTTT
clone_size: few; d_call: .; j_call: TRBJ2-7; v_call: TRBV3-1; cdr3_aa: CASGGLDSYEQYF; cdr3_nt: TGTGCCAGCGGCGGTCTAGATTCCTACGAGCAGTACTTC
clone_size: .; d_call: TRBD1; j_call: TRBJ1-4; v_call: TRBV5-1; cdr3_aa: CASSSTGGATNEKLFF; cdr3_nt: TGCGCCAGCAGCTCGACAGGGGGTGCAACTAATGAAAAACTGTTTTTT
clone_size: .; d_call: TRBD1; j_call: TRBJ2-7; v_call: TRBV7-8; cdr3_aa: CASSLVSGTDRVSYEQYF; cdr3_nt: TGTGCCAGCAGCTTAGTATCCGGAACCGACAGGGTATCCTACGAGCAGTACTTC
clone_size: .; d_call: .; j_call: TRBJ1-1; v_call: TRBV28; cdr3_aa: CASSLSKVMGAFF; cdr3_nt: TGTGCCAGCAGTTTAAGTAAGGTGATGGGGGCTTTCTTT
clone_size: .; d_call: .; j_call: TRBJ2-5; v_call: TRBV2; cdr3_aa: CASKDGEETQYF; cdr3_nt: TGTGCCAGTAAGGACGGGGAAGAGACCCAGTACTTC